The 20 T cell receptor beta chains below all came from one sample that was sequenced in a study of blood T cell repertoires in COVID-19. Sequencing used immunoSEQ multiplex PCR; TCRdb keeps in-frame clones, though not all of them. This table holds hundreds of thousands of clones, around 90% found once. Source material: peripheral blood. The receptors were gathered from a woman younger than 30 who had recovered from COVID-19.

The V gene is TRBV6-5, the J gene TRBJ1-2, with TRBD1 as a possible D gene (5 bases). The germline gives CDR1 MNHEY, CDR2 SVGAGI. V was pared by 8 bases and J by 5 bases, with 18 bases between. The length of the CDR3 is 14 residues. Here the CDR3 reads CASARGREVYGYTF. The DNA of the CDR3 is TGTGCCAGCGCTCGGGGCAGGGAGGTTTATGGCTACACCTTC.

The V gene is TRBV2, the J gene TRBJ1-4; TRBD1 matches at 12 bases. The CDR3 contains 17 residues. With 7 bases clipped from V and 8 bases from J, the junction kept 14 bases outside the gene matches. The V gene's germline CDR1 is SNHLY and CDR2 FYNNEI. CDR3 nucleotide sequence: TGTGCCAGCACCACCGGGACAGGGGGCAGGAGATACGAAAAACTGTTTTTT. Translating it yields CASTTGTGGRRYEKLFF.

This clone occurred a few times. The chain carries TRBV6-5 and TRBJ1-2; D unresolved. Germline V gene data show CDR1 as MNHEY and CDR2 as SVGAGI. This CDR3 is built from 14 residues. Trimming stripped 7 bases from V and 2 bases from J, with 14 bases between. This CDR3 is CASTSRRANYGYTF. The CDR3, as DNA: TGTGCCAGCACCAGCCGGCGGGCCAACTATGGCTACACCTTC.

The chain has TRBV25-1 and TRBJ2-1; D may be TRBD2 (6 bases). Trimming took 1 base from V and 0 from J, leaving 10 bases between them. Germline values: CDR1 MGHDK, CDR2 SYGVNS. This CDR3 contains 16 residues. CDR3 loop: CASSELAGSSYNEQFF. The CDR3 coding sequence is TGTGCCAGCAGTGAATTAGCCGGGAGCTCCTACAATGAGCAGTTCTTC. The whole variable domain, filled in from reference TRBV25-1 and TRBJ2-1, reads EADIYQTPRYLVIGTGKKITLECSQTMGHDKMYWYQQDPGMELHLIHYSYGVNSTEKGDLSSESTVSRIRTEHFPLTLESARPSHTSQYLCASSELAGSSYNEQFFGPGTRLTVL.

The chain recombines TRBV19 with TRBJ2-1; TRBD2 agrees at 9 bases. Per the germline V gene, CDR1 is LNHDA and CDR2 is SQIVND (reference sequence). V shed 3 bases, J shed 9 bases, and the junction held 9 bases outside the gene matches. The CDR3 runs 15 residues. Here the CDR3 reads CASSIVPSGMGEQFF. CDR3 DNA: TGTGCCAGTAGTATTGTGCCTAGCGGGATGGGTGAGCAGTTCTTC. Using reference TRBV19 and TRBJ2-1 for the parts outside the CDR3, the full variable domain is DGGITQSPKYLFRKEGQNVTLSCEQNLNHDAMYWYRQDPGQGLRLIYYSQIVNDFQKGDIAEGYSVSREKKESFPLTVTSAQKNPTAFYLCASSIVPSGMGEQFFGPGTRLTVL.

The chain links TRBV24-1 to TRBJ2-5; TRBD2 agrees at 16 bases. This CDR3 region has 16 residues. Trimming at V came to 2 bases and at J to 5 bases, leaving 1 base not matched to a gene. Germline V lookup: CDR1 KGHDR, CDR2 SFDVKD. This CDR3 is CATSDSGLAGGETQYF. CDR3 sequence (DNA): TGTGCCACCAGTGATTCGGGACTAGCGGGAGGGGAGACCCAGTACTTC.

The chain couples TRBV25-1 to TRBJ1-5; TRBD1 might be the D (6 bases). CDR3 size: 14 residues. Between the trimmed V and J ends, which lost 3 bases and 7 bases, there was a span of 13 bases. Germline CDR1 and CDR2: MGHDK and SYGVNS. The CDR3 reads CASSDLGAGQPQHF. The CDR3 nucleotides read TGTGCCAGCAGTGATTTGGGGGCTGGGCAGCCCCAGCATTTT.

This chain joins TRBV7-2 and TRBJ1-4, with D unresolved. V lost 2 bases, J lost 8 bases, and 9 bases lay in between. CDR3 length: 13 residues. CDR1 and CDR2 from the germline V gene are SGHTA and FQGNSA. Here the CDR3 DNA reads TGTGCCAGCAGCTTATGGGAGGGCGAAAAACTGTTTTTT. Protein: CASSLWEGEKLFF.

This chain connects TRBV9 to TRBJ1-1, with unresolved D. Germline V gives CDR1 SGDLS, CDR2 YYNGEE. Trimming shortened V by 2 bases and J by 7 bases, and 12 bases separated the two germline ends. The CDR3 length is 13 residues. The CDR3 DNA follows: TGTGCCAGCAGCGTTGATCCCCGTAGTGAAGCTTTCTTT. Protein: CASSVDPRSEAFF.

This chain connects TRBV11-3 to TRBJ1-5; D possibly corresponds to TRBD1 (6 bases). The germline V and J ends were trimmed by 4 bases and 5 bases, with 6 bases remaining between them. In germline, CDR1 is SGHNT, CDR2 YENEEA. This CDR3 spans 12 amino acids. CDR3 sequence: CASSSGDQPQHF. The CDR3, as DNA: TGTGCCAGCAGCTCAGGGGATCAGCCCCAGCATTTT.

V gene TRBV30 combines with J gene TRBJ2-1; D call uncertain. This CDR3 has 13 amino acids. Trimming took off 2 bases at V and 2 bases at J, with 7 bases between the two ends. From germline, CDR1 is GTSNPN and CDR2 SVGIG (reference sequence). CDR3 bases: TGTGCCTGGAGTAACCTAGCCTACAATGAGCAGTTCTTC. This codes for CAWSNLAYNEQFF.

This clone has a count of ten or more. The chain carries TRBV4-1 and TRBJ2-1; D is uncertain. CDR1 is MGHRA and CDR2 is YSYEKL in the germline V gene. With 1 base removed from V and 5 bases from J, the gap between germline ends came to 9 bases. The length of the CDR3 is 14 residues. The CDR3 region is CASSQGGLNNEQFF. CDR3 nucleotides: TGCGCCAGCAGCCAAGGCGGTCTTAACAATGAGCAGTTCTTC.

This chain links TRBV12-2 with TRBJ1-5. TRBV12-2 is an annotated pseudogene. The CDR3 contains 18 residues. CDR3 nucleotide sequence: TGTGCAAGTCGCTTAGCCCCCCGCGAGGGCTGGGGTAGCCAGCCCCAGCATTTT. It translates to CASRLAPREGWGSQPQHF.

The rearrangement joins TRBV6-2 or TRBV6-3 to TRBJ1-6; TRBD1 matches 8 bases. The J segment lost 9 bases and the V segment lost 1 base, leaving 11 bases of the junction unmatched. CDR1 is MNHEY and CDR2 is SVGEGT in the germline V gene. This CDR3 is 17 amino acids long. Here the CDR3 DNA reads TGTGCCAGCAGTTACTACCAAACAAGACAGGGGAGTTCACCCCTCCACTTT. Translated: CASSYYQTRQGSSPLHF.

This sequence joins TRBV6-2 or TRBV6-3 and TRBJ2-1, with 9 bases fitting TRBD2. CDR1 is MNHEY and CDR2 is SVGEGT in the germline V gene. Trimming cost V 5 bases and J 15 bases; bases outside gene matches: 8. The CDR3 length is 12 residues. The CDR3 loop is CASSATGTSLFF. The CDR3 nucleotides are TGTGCCAGCAGTGCGACCGGGACTAGCCTGTTCTTC.

This chain connects TRBV5-1 to TRBJ2-1; tentatively, D is TRBD2 (10 bases). The V end was cut by 0 bases, the J end by 4 bases, with 38 bases between. The CDR3 extends over 24 amino acids. CDR1 and CDR2 from the germline V gene are SGHRS and YFSETQ. The CDR3 DNA sequence: TGCGCCAGCAGCTTGGGATGGGACAGGGCCCGTCTAGCGGGAGTGGGTCAGGGGTACAATGAGCAGTTCTTC. This sequence encodes CASSLGWDRARLAGVGQGYNEQFF. Filled out from reference TRBV5-1 and TRBJ2-1, the complete variable domain reads KAGVTQTPRYLIKTRGQQVTLSCSPISGHRSVSWYQQTPGQGLQFLFEYFSETQRNKGNFPGRFSGRQFSNSRSEMNVSTLELGDSALYLCASSLGWDRARLAGVGQGYNEQFFGPGTRLTVL.

This clone showed up just once. This chain uses TRBV30 with TRBJ2-7; the D gene is possibly TRBD2 (5 bases). V was shortened by 0 bases and J by 7 bases, with 13 bases between the two germline ends. Germline loops: CDR1 GTSNPN, CDR2 SVGIG (reference sequence). This CDR3 is built from 13 residues. CDR3 loop: CAWSVRTSSEQYV. DNA of the CDR3: TGTGCCTGGAGTGTCAGGACTTCCTCAGAGCAGTACGTC.

The chain combines TRBV19 with TRBJ2-1, with 8 bases identical to TRBD2. Germline-derived CDR1 and CDR2 are LNHDA and SQIVND (reference sequence). The CDR3 has 19 amino acids. V lost 4 bases to trimming and J lost 0 bases; unmatched junction nucleotides: 14. CDR3 DNA sequence: TGTGCCAGTAGTAACCGAGGAGCGGGAGCGGTTTCCTCCTACAATGAGCAGTTCTTC. As protein: CASSNRGAGAVSSYNEQFF.

The V and J genes are TRBV7-2 and TRBJ1-5; D ambiguous. This CDR3 is built from 14 residues. V was cut by 3 bases and J by 4 bases, with 10 bases left in between. CDR1 is SGHTA, CDR2 FQGNSA, per germline. The CDR3 protein is CASSLQRFNQPQHF. CDR3 nucleotides: TGTGCCAGCAGCTTGCAACGGTTTAATCAGCCCCAGCATTTT. The complete variable domain, with remaining parts taken from reference TRBV7-2 and TRBJ1-5, reads GAGVSQSPSNKVTEKGKDVELRCDPISGHTALYWYRQSLGQGLEFLIYFQGNSAPDKSGLPSDRFSAERTGGSVSTLTIQRTQQEDSAVYLCASSLQRFNQPQHFGDGTRLSIL.

The chain carries TRBV30 and TRBJ2-7, with TRBD2 matching 7 bases. This CDR3 has 13 amino acids. V trimming: 2 bases; J trimming: 3 bases; junction bases outside the gene matches: 4. CDR1 and CDR2 (germline): GTSNPN, SVGIG (reference sequence). Written as DNA, the CDR3 is TGTGCCTGGAGTCCGGTAGCGGGCTACGAGCAGTACGTC. It codes for CAWSPVAGYEQYV.